The following is a TCR beta chain sequence with its context. This entry is derived from a study of blood T cell repertoires in COVID-19. Study-level background: Material from acute and convalescent COVID-19 was sourced from the United States, Italy and Spain.

The CDR3 runs 13 residues. Trimming left V 5 bases short and J 6 bases short, with 14 bases between. The germline CDR1 and CDR2 sequences are SGHTA and FQGNSA. Generated by immunoSEQ multiplex PCR, the TCRdb table keeps only in-frame clones and is missing some. The table includes around 430,000 clones, around nine tenths detected once. The receptor was derived from a woman aged 50 to 60 who had recovered from COVID-19. Sequencing used PBMCs or T cells enriched from blood (not recorded which). This sequence joins TRBV7-2 and TRBJ2-7, with TRBD2 as a possible D gene (5 bases). CDR3 region: CASSRELGSEQYF. The DNA of the CDR3 is TGTGCCAGCAGCCGGGAACTAGGATCCGAGCAGTACTTC.